What follows is one T cell receptor (beta chain) and its context. As originally analysed: Reference gene primer amplification gave nucleated cell count estimates. The data were produced by immunoSEQ multiplex PCR, yet TCRdb's version contains in-frame clones alone and is incomplete. V, J and clone size are taken as reported in that table, and D and trimming were inferred from the DNA itself. The repertoire holds 230,000 or so clones, with 88% as singletons. Germline V gene data show CDR1 as MDHEN and CDR2 as SYDVKM. The CDR3 loop spans 14 amino acids. V dropped 6 bases and J dropped 5 bases, with 13 bases sitting between them. The source of the sample is a study of blood T cell repertoires in COVID-19. Study-wide context: Whether acute or convalescent, the COVID-19 samples came from the United States, Italy and Spain.

The specimen was PBMCs or T cells enriched from blood (not recorded which). The origin of this receptor is a woman in her forties or fifties with acute COVID-19. The chain links TRBV28 to TRBJ1-4; D is perhaps TRBD1 (6 bases). The CDR3 DNA is TGTGCCAGCAGACGGACAGTGGCAAATGAAAAACTGTTTTTT. It specifies CASRRTVANEKLFF.